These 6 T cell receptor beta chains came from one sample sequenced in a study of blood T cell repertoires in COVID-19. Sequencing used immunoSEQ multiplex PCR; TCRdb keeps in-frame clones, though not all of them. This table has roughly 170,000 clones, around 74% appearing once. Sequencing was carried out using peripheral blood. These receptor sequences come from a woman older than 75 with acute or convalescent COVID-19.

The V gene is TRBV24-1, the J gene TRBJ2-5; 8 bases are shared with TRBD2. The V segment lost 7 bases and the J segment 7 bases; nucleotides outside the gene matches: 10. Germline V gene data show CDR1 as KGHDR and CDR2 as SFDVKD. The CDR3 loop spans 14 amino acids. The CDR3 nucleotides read TGTGCCACCAGCCCGGGGGGGGCGAAGGGGACCCAGTACTTC. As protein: CATSPGGAKGTQYF.

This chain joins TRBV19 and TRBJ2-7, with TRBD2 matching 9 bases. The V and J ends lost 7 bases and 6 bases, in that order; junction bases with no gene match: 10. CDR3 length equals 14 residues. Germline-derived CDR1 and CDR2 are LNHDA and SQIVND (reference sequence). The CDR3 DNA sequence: TGTGCCAGTAACGGGATAGCGGGAGCCCCCGAGCAGTACTTC. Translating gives CASNGIAGAPEQYF.

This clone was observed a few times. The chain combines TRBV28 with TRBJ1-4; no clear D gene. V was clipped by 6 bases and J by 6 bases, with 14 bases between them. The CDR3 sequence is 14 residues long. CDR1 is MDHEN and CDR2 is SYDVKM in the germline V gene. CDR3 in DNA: TGTGCCAGCAGGACGATTTATCGGGATGAAAAACTGTTTTTT. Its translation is CASRTIYRDEKLFF.

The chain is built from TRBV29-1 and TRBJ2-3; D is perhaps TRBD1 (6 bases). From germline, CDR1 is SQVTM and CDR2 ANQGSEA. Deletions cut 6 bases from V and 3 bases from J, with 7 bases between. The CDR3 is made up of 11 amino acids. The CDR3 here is CSVQGTDTQYF. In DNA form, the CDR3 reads TGCAGCGTACAGGGTACAGATACGCAGTATTTT.

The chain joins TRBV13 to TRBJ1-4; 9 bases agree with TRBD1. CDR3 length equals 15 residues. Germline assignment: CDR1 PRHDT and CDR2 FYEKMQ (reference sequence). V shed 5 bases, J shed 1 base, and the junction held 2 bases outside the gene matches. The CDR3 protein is CASSVTGGTNEKLFF. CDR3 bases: TGTGCCAGCAGCGTGACAGGGGGAACTAATGAAAAACTGTTTTTT. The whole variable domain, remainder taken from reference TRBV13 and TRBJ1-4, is AAGVIQSPRHLIKEKRETATLKCYPIPRHDTVYWYQQGPGQDPQFLISFYEKMQSDKGSIPDRFSAQQFSDYHSELNMSSLELGDSALYFCASSVTGGTNEKLFFGSGTQLSVL.

This CDR3 is CASRATSGTSEQFF. Written as DNA, the CDR3 is TGTGCCAGTAGAGCGACTAGCGGGACAAGCGAGCAGTTCTTC. V is TRBV19 and J is TRBJ2-1; 11 bases align to TRBD2. CDR3 length: 14 amino acids. Germline V gives CDR1 LNHDA, CDR2 SQIVND (reference sequence). The junction had 8 bases not matched to a gene; V was cut back by 6 bases and J by 10 bases.